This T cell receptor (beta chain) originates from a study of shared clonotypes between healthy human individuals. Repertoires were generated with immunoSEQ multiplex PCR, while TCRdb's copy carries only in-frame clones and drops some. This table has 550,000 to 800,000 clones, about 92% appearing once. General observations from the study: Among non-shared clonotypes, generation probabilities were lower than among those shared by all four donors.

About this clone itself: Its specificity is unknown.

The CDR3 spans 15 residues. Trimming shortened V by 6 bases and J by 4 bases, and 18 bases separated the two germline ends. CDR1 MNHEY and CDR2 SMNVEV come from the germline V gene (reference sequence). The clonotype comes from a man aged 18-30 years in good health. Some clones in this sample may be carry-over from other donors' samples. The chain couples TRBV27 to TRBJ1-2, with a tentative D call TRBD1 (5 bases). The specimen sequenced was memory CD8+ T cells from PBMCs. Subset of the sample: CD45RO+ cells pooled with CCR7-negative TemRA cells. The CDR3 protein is CASSQGWGGSYGYTF. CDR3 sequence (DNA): TGTGCCAGCAGCCAGGGATGGGGTGGCAGCTATGGCTACACCTTC.